Sequencing of this T cell receptor beta chain was carried out in a study of T cell repertoires in cytomegalovirus infection. Study at large: The public TCR beta signatures pointed to both CMV infection and matching HLA type.

CDR3 size: 17 residues. Trimming took 1 base from V and 2 from J, leaving 17 bases between them. Findings and limits, study-wide: Dominating the ex vivo response were TCR beta clonotypes that were CMV-specific and HLA-C-restricted. Accumulated public TCR beta family frequency recognized individuals carrying CMV together with the relevant HLA.

In TCRdb, the reads were re-called with MiXCR into one record per CDR3 protein. The sample consists of around 350,000 distinct CDR3 sequences, 15% to 20% of them appearing once. Turning to this clonotype: Its antigen is unknown.

The V and J genes are TRBV12-3 or TRBV12-4 and TRBJ1-2; perhaps TRBD1 as D (5 bases). This sequence was found in a human donor in good health (CMV status not recorded). Some clones in this sample may be carry-over from other donors' samples. Specimen: PBMCs. The CDR3 region is CASSLVFGQGPNYGYTF. In DNA, the CDR3 is TGTGCCAGCAGTTTAGTATTCGGGCAGGGTCCAAACTATGGCTACACCTTC.